This TCR beta chain was retrieved from a study of a mutant IDH1 vaccine in newly diagnosed glioma. Study as a whole: Patients, over weeks 1, 3, 5, 7, 11, 15, 19 and 23, received a total of eight vaccinations. Following radiotherapy alone, or alongside temozolomide cycles, vaccination was started after an interval of 4-6 weeks. Earlier therapy was either radiotherapy, temozolomide, or both, and most got both. Treated patients showed a male proportion of approximately 62%, a female proportion of about 38%, and a mean age of around 40 years.

As regards this clone: No antigen is known for it.

V lost 6 bases and J lost 10, with 25 bases in between. There are 16 residues in the CDR3. The germline gives CDR1 MNHEY, CDR2 SMNVEV (reference sequence). Method: immunoSEQ multiplex PCR; TCRdb's copy keeps in-frame clones and lacks some. The top ten clones hold more than 7.5% of a sample with about 64,000 clones, approximately 84% of them seen once. Noted time point: week 11, during vaccination. In the vaccine, a single dose held 300 ug of the mutant IDH1 20-mer peptide, along with topical imiquimod. This chain uses TRBV27 with TRBJ2-1; tentative D call: TRBD2 (6 bases). This TCR came from a woman between 45 and 65 years old with glioma. The sequencing here drew on PBMCs, taken from a glioma patient whose treatment included an IDH1 peptide vaccine. CDR3 region: CASRGRGRAAGQEQFF. The CDR3 DNA follows: TGTGCCAGCAGGGGCAGAGGGCGGGCGGCGGGGCAAGAGCAGTTCTTC.